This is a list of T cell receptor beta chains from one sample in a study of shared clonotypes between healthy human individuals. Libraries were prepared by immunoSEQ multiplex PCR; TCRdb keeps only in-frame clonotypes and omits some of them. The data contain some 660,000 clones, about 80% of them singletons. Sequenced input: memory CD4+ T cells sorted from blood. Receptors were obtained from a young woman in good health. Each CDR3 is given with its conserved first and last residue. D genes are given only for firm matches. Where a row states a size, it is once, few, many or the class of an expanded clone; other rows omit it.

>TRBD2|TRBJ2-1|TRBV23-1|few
TGCGCCAGCAGTCAGAAACCGGGACTAGCGGGAGATGAGCAGTTCTTC
CASSQKPGLAGDEQFF
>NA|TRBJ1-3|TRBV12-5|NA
TGTGCTACCTCACCTTCCGGGGGATCTGGAAACACCATATATTTT
CATSPSGGSGNTIYF
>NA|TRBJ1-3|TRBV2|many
TGTGCCAGCAAAGCCAGGGGTGGTACTGGAAACACCATATATTTT
CASKARGGTGNTIYF
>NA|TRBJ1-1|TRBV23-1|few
TGCGCCAGCAGTCATGGCACTGAAGCTTTCTTT
CASSHGTEAFF
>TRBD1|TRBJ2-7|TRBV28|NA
TGTGCCAGCAGCACAACAGGGGGTAGCTCCTACGAGCAGTACTTC
CASSTTGGSSYEQYF
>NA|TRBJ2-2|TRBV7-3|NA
TGTGCCAGCAGCCAGCAACCGGGACTCAACACCGGGGAGCTGTTTTTT
CASSQQPGLNTGELFF
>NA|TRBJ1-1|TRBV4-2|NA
TGTGCCAGCAGCCAAGAGGATAAGGGGATTGCGGCTTTCTTT
CASSQEDKGIAAFF
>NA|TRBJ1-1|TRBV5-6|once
TGTGCCAGCAGCTTGGTAGGGGAGACAGCTTCCTCGCTGGCTTTCTTT
CASSLVGETASSLAFF
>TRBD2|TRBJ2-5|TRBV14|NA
TGTGCCAGCAGCCGACTAGCGGGAGAGACCCAGTACTTC
CASSRLAGETQYF
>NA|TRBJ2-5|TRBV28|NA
TGTGCCAGCAGTTTACAGGAAGAGACCCAGTACTTC
CASSLQEETQYF
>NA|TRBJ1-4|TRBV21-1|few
TGTGCCAGCAGCAAGCCGGGACAGCGGCAAGAAAAACTGTTTTTT
CASSKPGQRQEKLFF
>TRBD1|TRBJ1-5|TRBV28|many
TGTGCCAGCAGTACATGGACCGGGACAGGGGAGGCCCAGCATTTT
CASSTWTGTGEAQHF
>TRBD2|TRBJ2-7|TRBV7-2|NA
TGTGCCAGCAGCCCTAGGACTAGCGGCTCCTACGAGCAGTACTTC
CASSPRTSGSYEQYF
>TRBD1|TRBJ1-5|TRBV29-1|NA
TGCAGCGTGATCACAGGGGGCAATCAGCCCCAGCATTTT
CSVITGGNQPQHF
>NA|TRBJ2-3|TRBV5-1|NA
TGCGCCAGCAGCTTGACCGGGACAGATACGCAGTATTTT
CASSLTGTDTQYF
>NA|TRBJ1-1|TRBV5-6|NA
TGTGCCAGCAGCAGAGGGTTGGTAACTGAAGCTTTCTTT
CASSRGLVTEAFF
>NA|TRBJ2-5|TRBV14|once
TGTGCCAGCAGCCAAGCGAGGCCGCCCTGGGAGACCCAGTACTTC
CASSQARPPWETQYF
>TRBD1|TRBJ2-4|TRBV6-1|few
TGTGCCAGCAGTGAACCGGCAGGGGGAAACATTCAGTACTTC
CASSEPAGGNIQYF
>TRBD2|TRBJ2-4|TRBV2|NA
TGTGCCAGCATGGGGACTAGCGGGAGGGGAAACATTCAGTACTTC
CASMGTSGRGNIQYF
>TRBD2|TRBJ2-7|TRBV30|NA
TGTGCCTGGAGGAAACAGCATAGCGGGAGTTCCGAGCAGTACTTC
CAWRKQHSGSSEQYF
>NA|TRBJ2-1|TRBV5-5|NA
TGTGCCAGCAGCTTGGCTAGCAGAGGGAATGAGCAGTTCTTC
CASSLASRGNEQFF
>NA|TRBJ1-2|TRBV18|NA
TGTGCCAGCTCACTTACCGGGACGGACTATGGCTACACCTTC
CASSLTGTDYGYTF
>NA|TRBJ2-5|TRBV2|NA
TGTGCCAGCGGTAGTAAGACCCAGTACTTC
CASGSKTQYF
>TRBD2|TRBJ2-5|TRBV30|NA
TGTGCCTGGAGTGTCCTAGCGGGAGGTATCCAAGAGACCCAGTACTTC
CAWSVLAGGIQETQYF
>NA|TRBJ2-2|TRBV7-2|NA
TGTGCCAGCAGCTTAGACGGGGAACTGACAGGACCGGACGGGGAGCTGTTTTTT
CASSLDGELTGPDGELFF
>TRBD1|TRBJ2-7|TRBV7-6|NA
TGTGCCAGCAGCTTAGGGACAGGGCCGTTGGTCGAGCAGTACTTC
CASSLGTGPLVEQYF
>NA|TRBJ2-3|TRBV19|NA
TGTGCCAGTAGTATCGCGTTTGCAGCGGCTAGCACAGATACGCAGTATTTT
CASSIAFAAASTDTQYF
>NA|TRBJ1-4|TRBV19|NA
TGTGCCAGTAGTATTAGCACAGCTAATGAAAAACTGTTTTTT
CASSISTANEKLFF
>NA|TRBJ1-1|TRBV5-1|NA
TGCGCCAGCAGTGGGGTGACAACTGAAGCTTTCTTT
CASSGVTTEAFF
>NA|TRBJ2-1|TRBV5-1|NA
TGCGCCAGCAGCAAGGACAGTGTCTCCTACAATGAGCAGTTCTTC
CASSKDSVSYNEQFF
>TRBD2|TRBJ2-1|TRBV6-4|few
TGTGCCAGCAGTGACGGGACTAGCGGCAATGAGCAGTTCTTC
CASSDGTSGNEQFF
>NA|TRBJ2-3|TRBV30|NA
TGTGCCTGGAGTGTATTAGCGGCCACAGATACGCAGTATTTT
CAWSVLAATDTQYF
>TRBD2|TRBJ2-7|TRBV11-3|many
TGTGCCAGCAGCGCTAGCGGGAGAGGGGAGCAGTACTTC
CASSASGRGEQYF
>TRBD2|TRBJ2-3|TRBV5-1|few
TGCGCCAGCAGCTTAGGGACTAGCGGGCGCGCAGATACGCAGTATTTT
CASSLGTSGRADTQYF
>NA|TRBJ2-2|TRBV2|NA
TGTGCCAGCAGTGAGTTCAGAGAAACCGGGGAGCTGTTTTTT
CASSEFRETGELFF
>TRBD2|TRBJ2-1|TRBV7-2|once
TGTGCCAGCAGCTTAACTAGCGGAGCTCCCAATGAGCAGTTCTTC
CASSLTSGAPNEQFF
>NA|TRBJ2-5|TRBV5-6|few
TGTGCCAGCAGCCTATACCGAACAGGGTCCGAGACCCAGTACTTC
CASSLYRTGSETQYF
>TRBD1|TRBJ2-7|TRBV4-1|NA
TGCGCCAGCAGCCAAGAACGCGGGACAGGGTTCTACGAGCAGTACTTC
CASSQERGTGFYEQYF
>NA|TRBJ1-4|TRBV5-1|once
TGCGCCAGCAGCTTGGAGGGTTCTGAAAAACTGTTTTTT
CASSLEGSEKLFF
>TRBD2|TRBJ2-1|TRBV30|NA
TGTGCCTGGGGTTATACTAGCGGGAGGTTCTTC
CAWGYTSGRFF
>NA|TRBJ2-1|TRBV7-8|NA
TGTGCCAGCAGCTCGACGGGACTCAGCAATGAGCAGTTCTTC
CASSSTGLSNEQFF
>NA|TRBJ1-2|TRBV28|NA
TGTGCCAGCAGTTTTCGAGGGTCGGGCGGCTACACCTTC
CASSFRGSGGYTF
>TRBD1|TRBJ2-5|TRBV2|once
TGTGCCAGCAGGGCGGGACAGGGCCCGTGGGAGACCCAGTACTTC
CASRAGQGPWETQYF
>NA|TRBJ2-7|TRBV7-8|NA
TGTGCCAGCAGCGGAGGGTCAAGGGGGTACGAGCAGTACTTC
CASSGGSRGYEQYF
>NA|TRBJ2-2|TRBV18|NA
TGTGCCAGCTCACGTCCAGGGTCGAGCACCGGGGAGCTGTTTTTT
CASSRPGSSTGELFF